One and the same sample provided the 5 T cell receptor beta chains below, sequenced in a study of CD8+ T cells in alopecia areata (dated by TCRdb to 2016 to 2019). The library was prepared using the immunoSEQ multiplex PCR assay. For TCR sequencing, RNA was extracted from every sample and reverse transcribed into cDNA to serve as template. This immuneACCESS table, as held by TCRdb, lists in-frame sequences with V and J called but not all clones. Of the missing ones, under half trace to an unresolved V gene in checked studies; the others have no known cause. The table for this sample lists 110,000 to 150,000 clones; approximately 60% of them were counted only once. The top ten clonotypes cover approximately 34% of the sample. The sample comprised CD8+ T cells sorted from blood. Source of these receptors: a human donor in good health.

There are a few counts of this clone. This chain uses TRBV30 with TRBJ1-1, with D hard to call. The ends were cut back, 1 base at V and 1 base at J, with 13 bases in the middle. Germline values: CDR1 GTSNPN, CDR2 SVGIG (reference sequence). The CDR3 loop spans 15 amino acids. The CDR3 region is CAWSGSRGPNTEAFF. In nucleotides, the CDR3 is TGTGCCTGGAGTGGGAGCCGGGGTCCGAACACTGAAGCTTTCTTT.

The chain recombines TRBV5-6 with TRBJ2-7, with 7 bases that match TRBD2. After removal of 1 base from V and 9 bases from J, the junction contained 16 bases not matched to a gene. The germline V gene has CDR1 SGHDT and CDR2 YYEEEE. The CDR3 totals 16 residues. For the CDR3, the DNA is TGTGCCAGCAGCTTGCGGTGGTCTAGCGGCGATCCATTGCAGTACTTC. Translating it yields CASSLRWSSGDPLQYF. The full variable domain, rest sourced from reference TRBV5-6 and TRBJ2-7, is DAGVTQSPTHLIKTRGQQVTLRCSPKSGHDTVSWYQQALGQGPQFIFQYYEEEERQRGNFPDRFSGHQFPNYSSELNVNALLLGDSALYLCASSLRWSSGDPLQYFGPGTRLTVT.

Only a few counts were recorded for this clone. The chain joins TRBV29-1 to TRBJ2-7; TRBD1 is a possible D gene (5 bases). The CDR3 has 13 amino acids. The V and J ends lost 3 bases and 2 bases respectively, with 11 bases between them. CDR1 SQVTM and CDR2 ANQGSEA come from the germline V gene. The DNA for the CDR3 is TGCAGCGTTGAGTGGCAGGGAACCTACGAGCAGTACTTC. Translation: CSVEWQGTYEQYF.

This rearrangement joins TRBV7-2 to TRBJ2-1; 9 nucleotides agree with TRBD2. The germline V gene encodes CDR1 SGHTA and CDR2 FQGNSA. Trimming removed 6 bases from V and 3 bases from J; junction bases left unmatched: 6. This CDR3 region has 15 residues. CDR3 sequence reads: CASSFSGSDYNEQFF. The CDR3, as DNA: TGTGCCAGCAGTTTTAGCGGGAGTGACTACAATGAGCAGTTCTTC.

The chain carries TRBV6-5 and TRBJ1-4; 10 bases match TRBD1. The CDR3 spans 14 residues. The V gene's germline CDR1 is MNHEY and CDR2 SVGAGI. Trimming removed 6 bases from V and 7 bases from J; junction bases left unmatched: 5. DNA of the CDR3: TGTGCCAGCAGATCCGGGACAGGGGTTGAAAAACTGTTTTTT. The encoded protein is CASRSGTGVEKLFF.